This T cell receptor (beta chain) originates from a study of blood T cell repertoires in COVID-19. The wider study: Acute and convalescent COVID-19 specimens originated in the United States, Italy and Spain. The cDNA or gDNA used as material had been derived from T cells, B-cell-depleted T cells, or PBMCs.

This CDR3 region has 13 residues. V was shortened by 10 bases and J by 4 bases, with 13 bases between the two germline ends. Per the germline V gene, CDR1 is MNHEY and CDR2 is SMNVEV (reference sequence). As processed by the authors: Nucleated cell number was recorded as an estimate derived from reference gene primer amplification. Method: immunoSEQ multiplex PCR; TCRdb's copy keeps in-frame clones and lacks some. V and J calls and clone size are copied from that table; D and trimming were computed from the DNA. Altogether some 270,000 clones are present, around 90% being singletons, with the ten largest covering 2% to 2.5%.

This TCR was recovered from a man aged 50-60 years with acute or convalescent COVID-19. Sequences were obtained from peripheral blood. This rearrangement joins TRBV27 to TRBJ1-4; D gene uncertain. The CDR3 nucleotides read TGTGCCACCAGAAGTGGAGATAATGAAAAACTGTTTTTT. It yields the protein CATRSGDNEKLFF. Full variable domain (missing parts from reference TRBV27 and TRBJ1-4): EAQVTQNPRYLITVTGKKLTVTCSQNMNHEYMSWYRQDPGLGLRQIYYSMNVEVTDKGDVPEGYKVSRKEKRNFPLILESPSPNQTSLYFCATRSGDNEKLFFGSGTQLSVL.